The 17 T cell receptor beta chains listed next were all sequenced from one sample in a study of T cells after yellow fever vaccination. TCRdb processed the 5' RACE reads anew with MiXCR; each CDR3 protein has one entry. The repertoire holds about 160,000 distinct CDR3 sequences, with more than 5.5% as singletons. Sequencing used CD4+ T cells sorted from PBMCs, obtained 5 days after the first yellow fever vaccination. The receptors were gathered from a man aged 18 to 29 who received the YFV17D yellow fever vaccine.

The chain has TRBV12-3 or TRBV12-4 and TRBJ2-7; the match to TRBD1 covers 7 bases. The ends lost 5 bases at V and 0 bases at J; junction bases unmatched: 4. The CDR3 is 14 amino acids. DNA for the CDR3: TGTGCCAGCAGTAGAGGGGGCAGCTCCTACGAGCAGTACTTC. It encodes CASSRGGSSYEQYF.

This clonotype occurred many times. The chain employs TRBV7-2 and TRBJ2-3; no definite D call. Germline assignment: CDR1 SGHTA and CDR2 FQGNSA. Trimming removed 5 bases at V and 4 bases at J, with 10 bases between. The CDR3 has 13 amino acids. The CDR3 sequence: CASSASRSDTQYF. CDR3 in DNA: TGTGCCAGCAGCGCCTCGCGTTCAGATACGCAGTATTTT.

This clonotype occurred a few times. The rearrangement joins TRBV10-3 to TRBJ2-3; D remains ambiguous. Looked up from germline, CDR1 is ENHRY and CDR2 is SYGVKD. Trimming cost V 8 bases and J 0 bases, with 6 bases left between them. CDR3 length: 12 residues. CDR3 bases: TGTGCCATCTCGGATAGCACAGATACGCAGTATTTT. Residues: CAISDSTDTQYF.

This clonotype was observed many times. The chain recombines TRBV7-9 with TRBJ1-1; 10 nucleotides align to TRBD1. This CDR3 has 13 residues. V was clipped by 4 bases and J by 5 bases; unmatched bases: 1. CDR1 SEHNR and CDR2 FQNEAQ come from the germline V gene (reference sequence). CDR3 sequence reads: CASSSGQGTEAFF. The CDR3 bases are TGTGCCAGCAGCTCGGGACAGGGGACTGAAGCTTTCTTT.

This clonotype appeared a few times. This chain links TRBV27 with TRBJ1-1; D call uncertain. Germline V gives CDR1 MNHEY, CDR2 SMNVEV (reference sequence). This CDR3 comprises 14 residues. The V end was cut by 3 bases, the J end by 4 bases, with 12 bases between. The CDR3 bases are TGTGCCAGCAGTTTTGCGGGTGGCGGCACTGAAGCTTTCTTT. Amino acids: CASSFAGGGTEAFF.

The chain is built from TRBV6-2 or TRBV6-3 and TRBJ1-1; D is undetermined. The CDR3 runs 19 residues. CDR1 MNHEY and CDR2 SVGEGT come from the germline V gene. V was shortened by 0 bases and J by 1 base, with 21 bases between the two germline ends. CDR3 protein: CASSYSISRTETWNTEAFF. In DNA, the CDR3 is TGTGCCAGCAGTTACTCGATTAGCCGAACAGAAACATGGAACACTGAAGCTTTCTTT.

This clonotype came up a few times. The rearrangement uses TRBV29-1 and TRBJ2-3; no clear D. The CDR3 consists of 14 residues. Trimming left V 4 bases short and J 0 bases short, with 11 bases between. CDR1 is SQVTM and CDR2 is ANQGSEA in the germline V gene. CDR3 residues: CSVGVSVSTDTQYF. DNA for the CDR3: TGCAGCGTTGGGGTCAGCGTAAGCACAGATACGCAGTATTTT.

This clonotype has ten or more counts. The CDR3 DNA reads as TGTGCCAGCAGCCCCAGGGAAGGGGAGGACTACGAGCAGTACTTC. This gives the protein CASSPREGEDYEQYF. This chain links TRBV7-8 with TRBJ2-7, with a tentative D call TRBD2 (6 bases). The V gene's germline CDR1 is SGHVS and CDR2 FQNEAQ. V lost 5 bases and J lost 3, with 17 bases in between. This CDR3 contains 15 residues.

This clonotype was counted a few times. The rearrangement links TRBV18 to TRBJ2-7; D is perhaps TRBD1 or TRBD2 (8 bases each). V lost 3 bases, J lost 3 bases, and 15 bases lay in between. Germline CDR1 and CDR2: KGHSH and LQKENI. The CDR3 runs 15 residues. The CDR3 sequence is CASSPGGDRSYEQYV. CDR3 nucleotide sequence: TGTGCCAGCTCACCCGGGGGGGACAGGAGCTACGAGCAGTACGTC.

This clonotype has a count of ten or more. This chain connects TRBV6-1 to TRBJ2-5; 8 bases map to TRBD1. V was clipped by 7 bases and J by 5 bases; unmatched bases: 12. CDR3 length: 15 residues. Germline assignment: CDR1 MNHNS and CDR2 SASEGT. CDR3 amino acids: CASTETGGRLETQYF. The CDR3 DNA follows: TGTGCCAGCACGGAAACAGGGGGAAGGTTGGAGACCCAGTACTTC.

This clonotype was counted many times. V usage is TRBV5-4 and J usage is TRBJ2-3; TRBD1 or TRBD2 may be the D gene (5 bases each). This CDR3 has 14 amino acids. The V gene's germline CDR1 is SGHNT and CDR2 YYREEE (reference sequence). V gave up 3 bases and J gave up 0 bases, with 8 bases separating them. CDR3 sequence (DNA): TGTGCCAGCAGCTCCCGGGACAGCACAGATACGCAGTATTTT. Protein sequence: CASSSRDSTDTQYF.

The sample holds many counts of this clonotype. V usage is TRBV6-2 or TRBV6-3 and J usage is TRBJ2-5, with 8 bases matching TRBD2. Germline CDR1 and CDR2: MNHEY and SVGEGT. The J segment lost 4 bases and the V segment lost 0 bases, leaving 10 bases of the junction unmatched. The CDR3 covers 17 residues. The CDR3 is CASSYSSSGTRGETQYF. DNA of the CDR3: TGTGCCAGCAGTTACTCGTCATCCGGGACTAGGGGAGAGACCCAGTACTTC.

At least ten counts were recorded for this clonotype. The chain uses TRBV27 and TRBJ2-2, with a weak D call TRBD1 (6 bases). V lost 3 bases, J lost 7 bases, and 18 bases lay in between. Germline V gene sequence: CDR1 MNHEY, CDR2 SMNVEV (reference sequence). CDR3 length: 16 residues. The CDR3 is CASSFSPGEGGGELFF. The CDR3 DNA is TGTGCCAGCAGTTTCTCGCCAGGGGAAGGAGGCGGGGAGCTGTTTTTT.

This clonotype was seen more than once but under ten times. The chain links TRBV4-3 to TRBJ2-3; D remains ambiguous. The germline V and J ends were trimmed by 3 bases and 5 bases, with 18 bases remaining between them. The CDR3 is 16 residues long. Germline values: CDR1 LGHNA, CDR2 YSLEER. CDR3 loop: CASSQSGFLLQDTQYF. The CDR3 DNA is TGCGCCAGCAGCCAGTCCGGGTTCCTCTTACAAGATACGCAGTATTTT.

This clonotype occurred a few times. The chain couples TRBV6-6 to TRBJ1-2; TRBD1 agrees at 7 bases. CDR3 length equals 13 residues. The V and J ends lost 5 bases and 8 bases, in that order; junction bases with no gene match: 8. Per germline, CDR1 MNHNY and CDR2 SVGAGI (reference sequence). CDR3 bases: TGTGCCAGCAGTCAGCGGGACAGCGGCGGCTACACCTTC. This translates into CASSQRDSGGYTF.

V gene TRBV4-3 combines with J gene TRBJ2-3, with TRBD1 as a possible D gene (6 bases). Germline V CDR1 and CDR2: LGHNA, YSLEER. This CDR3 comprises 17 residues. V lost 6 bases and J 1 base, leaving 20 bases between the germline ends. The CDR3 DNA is TGCGCCAGCAGATACTCCAGGGGCACCCTTGGCACAGATACGCAGTATTTT. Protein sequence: CASRYSRGTLGTDTQYF.

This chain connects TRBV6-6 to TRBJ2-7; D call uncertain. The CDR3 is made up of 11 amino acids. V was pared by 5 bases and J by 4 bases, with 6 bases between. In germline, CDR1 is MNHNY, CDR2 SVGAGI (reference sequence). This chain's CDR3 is CASSTMYEQYV. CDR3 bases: TGTGCCAGCAGTACCATGTACGAGCAGTACGTC.